The clone carrying this T cell receptor beta chain was counted only a few times. PCR employed 60 Vbeta and 13 Jbeta primers. Using immunoSEQ multiplex PCR, the repertoire was profiled, and TCRdb retains in-frame clones only, with some absent. The data contain 75,000 to 85,000 clones, less than 85% of them seen just once; the ten biggest clones take up 0.9% to 1.2%. The sample is drawn from a study of cytomegalovirus exposure and HLA in healthy donors. Between the trimmed V and J ends, which lost 2 bases and 3 bases, there was a span of 10 bases. Germline values: CDR1 MNHEY, CDR2 SVGAGI. The CDR3 covers 14 residues.

The sample taken for sequencing was PBMCs. The TCR was taken from a male donor in good health and CMV-seronegative. The V call is TRBV6-5, the J call TRBJ1-1; maybe TRBD1 (5 bases). The CDR3 DNA reads TGTGCCAGCAGTTACAATTCCAGGGACACTGAAGCTTTCTTT. Residues: CASSYNSRDTEAFF.